This TCR beta chain derives from a study of T cell repertoires in cytomegalovirus infection. In regard to this clonotype: Its antigen is not known.

This CDR3 is built from 13 residues. The V gene's germline CDR1 is DFQATT and CDR2 SNEGSKA (reference sequence). Trimming took 2 bases from V and 1 from J, leaving 8 bases between them. MiXCR, applied by TCRdb to the reads, yields one record per CDR3 protein. The data hold under 450,000 distinct CDR3 sequences, with roughly 34% observed a single time. V is TRBV20-1 and J is TRBJ1-1; possible D gene TRBD1, 6 bases. The sequence was obtained from a human donor in good health (CMV status not recorded). Some clones in this sample may be carry-over from other donors' samples. The material was cultured PBMCs, obtained from culture after CMV antigen stimulation. In nucleotides, the CDR3 is TGCAGTGCTAGAAGACAGGAGAACACTGAAGCTTTCTTT. It is translated as CSARRQENTEAFF.